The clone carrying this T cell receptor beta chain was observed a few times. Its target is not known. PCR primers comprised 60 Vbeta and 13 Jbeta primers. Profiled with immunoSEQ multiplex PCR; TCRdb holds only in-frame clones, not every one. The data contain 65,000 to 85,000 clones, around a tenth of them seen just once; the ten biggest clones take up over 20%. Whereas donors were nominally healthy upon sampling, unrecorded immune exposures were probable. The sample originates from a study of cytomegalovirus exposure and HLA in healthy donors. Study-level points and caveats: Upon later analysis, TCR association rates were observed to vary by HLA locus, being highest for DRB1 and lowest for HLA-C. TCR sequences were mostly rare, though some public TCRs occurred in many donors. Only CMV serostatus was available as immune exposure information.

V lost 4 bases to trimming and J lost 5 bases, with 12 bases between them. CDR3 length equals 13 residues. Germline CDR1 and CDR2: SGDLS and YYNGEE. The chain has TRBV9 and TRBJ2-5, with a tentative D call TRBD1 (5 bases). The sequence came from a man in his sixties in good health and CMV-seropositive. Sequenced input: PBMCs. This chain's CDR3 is CASSQGVGETQYF. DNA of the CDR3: TGTGCCAGCAGCCAAGGGGTCGGGGAGACCCAGTACTTC. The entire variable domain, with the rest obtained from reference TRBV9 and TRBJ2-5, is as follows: DSGVTQTPKHLITATGQRVTLRCSPRSGDLSVYWYQQSLDQGLQFLIQYYNGEERAKGNILERFSAQQFPDLHSELNLSSLELGDSALYFCASSQGVGETQYFGPGTRLLVL.